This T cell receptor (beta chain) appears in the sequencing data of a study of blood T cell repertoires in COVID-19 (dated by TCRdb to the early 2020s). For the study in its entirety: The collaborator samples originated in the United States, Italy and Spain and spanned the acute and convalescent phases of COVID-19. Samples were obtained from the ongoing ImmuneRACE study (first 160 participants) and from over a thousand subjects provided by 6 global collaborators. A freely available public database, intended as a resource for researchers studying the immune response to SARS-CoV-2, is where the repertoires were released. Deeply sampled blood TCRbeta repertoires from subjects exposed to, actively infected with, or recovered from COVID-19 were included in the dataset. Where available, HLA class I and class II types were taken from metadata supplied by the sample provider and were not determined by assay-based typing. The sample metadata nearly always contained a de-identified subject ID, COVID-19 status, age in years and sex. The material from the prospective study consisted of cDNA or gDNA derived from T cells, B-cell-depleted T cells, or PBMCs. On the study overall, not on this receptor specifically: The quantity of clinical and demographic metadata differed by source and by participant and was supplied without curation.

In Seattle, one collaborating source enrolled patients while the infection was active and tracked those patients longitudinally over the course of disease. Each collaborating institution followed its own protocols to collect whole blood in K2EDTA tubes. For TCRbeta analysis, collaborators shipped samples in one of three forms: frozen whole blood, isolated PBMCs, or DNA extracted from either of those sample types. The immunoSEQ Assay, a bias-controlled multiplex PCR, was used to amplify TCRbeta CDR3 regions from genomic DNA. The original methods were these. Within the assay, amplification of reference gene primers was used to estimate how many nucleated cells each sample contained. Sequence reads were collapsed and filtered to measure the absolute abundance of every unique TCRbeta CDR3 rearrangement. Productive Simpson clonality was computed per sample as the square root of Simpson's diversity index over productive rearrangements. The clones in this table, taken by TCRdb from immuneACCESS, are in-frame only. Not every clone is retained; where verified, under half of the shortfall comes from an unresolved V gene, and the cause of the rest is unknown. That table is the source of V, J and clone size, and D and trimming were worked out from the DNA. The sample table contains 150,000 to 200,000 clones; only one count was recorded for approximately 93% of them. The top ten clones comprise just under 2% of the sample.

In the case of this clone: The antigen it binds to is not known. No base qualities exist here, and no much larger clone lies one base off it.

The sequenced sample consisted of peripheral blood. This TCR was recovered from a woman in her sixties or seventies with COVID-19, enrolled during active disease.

The CDR3 protein: CASRGGAGSLGEQYF. The bases are TGTGCCAGCAGGGGGGGGGCAGGGAGCCTTGGGGAGCAGTACTTC. Recombination linked TRBV27 to TRBJ2-7, and perhaps TRBD2 as D gene, on 7 matching bases. V is clipped by 6 bases and J by 7 bases, and the sequence between their germline boundaries is 22 bases long. The CDR3 numbers 15 residues from cysteine through phenylalanine. Of the read, only the CDR3 DNA is kept; its 45 bases are in frame from base 1. CDR1 and CDR2, per the germline V gene (reference sequence), are MNHEY and SMNVEV.